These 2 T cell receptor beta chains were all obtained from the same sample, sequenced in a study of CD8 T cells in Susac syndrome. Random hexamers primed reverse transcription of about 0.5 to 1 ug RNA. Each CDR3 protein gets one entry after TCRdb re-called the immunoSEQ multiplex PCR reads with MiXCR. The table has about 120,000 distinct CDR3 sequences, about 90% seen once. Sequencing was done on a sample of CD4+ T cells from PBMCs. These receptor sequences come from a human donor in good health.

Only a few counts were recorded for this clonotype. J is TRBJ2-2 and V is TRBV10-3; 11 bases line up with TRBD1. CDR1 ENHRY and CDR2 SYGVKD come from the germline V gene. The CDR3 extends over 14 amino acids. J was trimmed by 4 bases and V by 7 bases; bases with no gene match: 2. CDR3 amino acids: CAIKGQGGTGELFF. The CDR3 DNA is TGTGCCATCAAGGGACAGGGGGGCACCGGGGAGCTGTTTTTT.

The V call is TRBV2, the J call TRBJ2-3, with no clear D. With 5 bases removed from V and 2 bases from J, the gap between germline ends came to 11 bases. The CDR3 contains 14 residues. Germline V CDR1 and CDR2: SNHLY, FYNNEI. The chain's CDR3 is CASSRKPPTDTQYF. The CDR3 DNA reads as TGTGCCAGCAGTCGAAAGCCCCCCACAGATACGCAGTATTTT.